The clone carrying this TCR beta chain was counted between two and nine times. The sample belongs to a study of patients and donors after allogeneic stem cell transplantation. The CDR3 length is 15 residues. V lost 3 bases and J lost 5, with 16 bases in between. Each CDR3 protein is one row after TCRdb ran MiXCR on the RT-PCR reads. In the table there are about 110,000 distinct CDR3 sequences, approximately 40% of which are singletons. This clonotype was sampled from a human donor who was either an allogeneic HSCT recipient or a stem cell or donor lymphocyte infusion donor (not recorded which). It is not recorded whose cells these are; they may come from a transplant donor. The sample consisted of blood, either unsorted or a sorted T cell fraction (not recorded which). The rearrangement joins TRBV12-3 or TRBV12-4 to TRBJ2-5; D is possibly TRBD1 (6 bases). The CDR3 coding sequence is TGTGCCAGCAGTTTCCACAGGGTAGGGCAGGAGACCCAGTACTTC. This translates into CASSFHRVGQETQYF.